This TCR beta chain was recovered during a study of cytomegalovirus exposure and HLA in healthy donors. CDR3 length: 16 residues. Germline V gene lookup returns CDR1 MDHEN and CDR2 SYDVKM. With 7 bases removed from V and 3 bases from J, the gap between germline ends came to 18 bases. Overall study findings and caveats: The classifier, whose performance was assessed in both the original and validation cohorts, reportedly diagnosed cytomegalovirus status with high specificity and sensitivity. The only immune exposure information that was available was CMV serostatus. Cytomegalovirus association was listed for 170 or so TCR beta chains.

Comment on this clone: Its target is not known.

With 60 Vbeta and 13 Jbeta primers, the PCR was carried out. Method: immunoSEQ multiplex PCR; TCRdb's copy keeps in-frame clones and lacks some. The sample consists of over 90,000 clones, roughly 60% of them appearing once. The sequencing input was PBMCs. The source of this sequence is a human donor in good health. This rearrangement joins TRBV28 to TRBJ2-2, with D tentatively TRBD1 (6 bases). The CDR3 DNA follows: TGTGCCAGCAACCCGGTGGGGGCCGTGGACACCGGGGAGCTGTTTTTT. Protein product: CASNPVGAVDTGELFF.